This T cell receptor beta chain derives from a study of Graves' ophthalmopathy and Graves' hyperthyroidism. CAS ≥3, NOSPECS ≥4, moderate-to-severe activity and duration under 3 months marked donors with ophthalmopathy. Enrollment excluded any patients with other autoimmune diseases, uncontrolled infections, pregnancy or lactation. The diagnosis was founded upon clinical symptoms, serum thyroxine, TRAb, thyroid ultrasound and orbital computed tomography. The table lists this clonotype with many counts. As yet, its antigen is unknown. Using RNA transcripts, the TCR beta CDR3 regions were amplified. An initial RT-PCR round employing HTBI primers preceded a second-round multiplex PCR. TCRdb fed the multiplex PCR reads into MiXCR, producing one record per CDR3 protein. Among approximately 480,000 distinct CDR3 sequences listed, approximately 15% were seen once. Notes on the study in general: Prediction of ophthalmopathy progression reached around 71% sensitivity and roughly 72% specificity.

Trimming cost V 7 bases and J 8 bases; bases outside gene matches: 18. From germline, CDR1 is SNHLY and CDR2 FYNNEI. This CDR3 region has 16 residues. Sample: blood. The rearrangement uses TRBV2 and TRBJ1-2; 8 nucleotides line up with TRBD1. This TCR was sampled from a woman aged 30 to 39 with Graves' ophthalmopathy. The CDR3 DNA reads as TGTGCCAGCAACCACCCGTGGACAGGGACTTTTAGCGGCTACACCTTC. The encoded protein is CASNHPWTGTFSGYTF.